This T cell receptor (beta chain) stems from a study of a mutant IDH1 vaccine in newly diagnosed glioma. Looked up from germline, CDR1 is SGHRS and CDR2 is YFSETQ. This CDR3 comprises 16 residues. V was pared by 1 base and J by 4 bases, with 7 bases of the junction left unmatched. The time point was: week 47, end of study. Alongside topical imiquimod, each dose of vaccine comprised 300 ug of mutant IDH1 20-mer peptide. Here immunoSEQ multiplex PCR was the method, and the copy in TCRdb shows in-frame clones only, minus some. Here the sample spans 84,000 or so clones, about 81% being singletons. Turning to this clone: The antigen remains unidentified.

The input for sequencing was PBMCs, taken from a glioma patient whose treatment included an IDH1 peptide vaccine. V is TRBV5-1 and J is TRBJ1-2; 10 positions match TRBD1. This TCR was sampled from a middle-aged man with glioma. The CDR3 DNA is TGCGCCAGCAGCTTGAAGGGACAGGGGTTGCCCTATGGCTACACCTTC. Translation gives CASSLKGQGLPYGYTF.